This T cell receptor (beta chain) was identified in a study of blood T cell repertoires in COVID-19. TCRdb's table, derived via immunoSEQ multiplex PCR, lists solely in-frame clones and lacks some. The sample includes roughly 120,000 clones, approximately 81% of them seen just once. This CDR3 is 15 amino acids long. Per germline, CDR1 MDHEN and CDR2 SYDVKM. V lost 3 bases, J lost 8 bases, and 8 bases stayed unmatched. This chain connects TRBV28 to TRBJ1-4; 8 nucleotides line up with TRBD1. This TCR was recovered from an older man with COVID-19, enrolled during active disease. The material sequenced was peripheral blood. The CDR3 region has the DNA TGTGCCAGCAGTTTTTTCGGACAGGGCGGAGAAAAACTGTTTTTT. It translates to CASSFFGQGGEKLFF.